This T cell receptor (beta chain) originates from a study of T cell clonotyping in hematopoietic cell transplantation. Broader study findings: After transplant, recipient diversity fell while pathologically expanded clonotypes grew through day 180. Broader posttransplant TCR repertoire diversity was predicted by graft donor and pretransplant recipient Inverse Simpson Index values.

This clone was seen once. The target antigen is unknown. V dropped 6 bases and J dropped 5 bases, with 20 bases sitting between them. Germline loops: CDR1 PRHDT, CDR2 FYEKMQ (reference sequence). The CDR3 sequence is 15 residues long. Assay used: immunoSEQ multiplex PCR; TCRdb lists only in-frame clones, some missing. The sample carries approximately 6,000 clones, about three quarters recorded once. The rearrangement joins TRBV13 to TRBJ2-7; D gene uncertain. This receptor was identified in a male patient in his fifties who had an allogeneic stem cell transplant from an unrelated donor, so the T cells may come from the graft donor. Some clones in this sample may be carry-over from other donors' samples. Sequenced here: PBMCs, sampled 100 days after allogeneic stem cell transplant. CDR3 in DNA: TGTGCCAGCAGTTACGTCGTGGACCTCCTCAACGAGCAGTACTTC. This gives the protein CASSYVVDLLNEQYF.